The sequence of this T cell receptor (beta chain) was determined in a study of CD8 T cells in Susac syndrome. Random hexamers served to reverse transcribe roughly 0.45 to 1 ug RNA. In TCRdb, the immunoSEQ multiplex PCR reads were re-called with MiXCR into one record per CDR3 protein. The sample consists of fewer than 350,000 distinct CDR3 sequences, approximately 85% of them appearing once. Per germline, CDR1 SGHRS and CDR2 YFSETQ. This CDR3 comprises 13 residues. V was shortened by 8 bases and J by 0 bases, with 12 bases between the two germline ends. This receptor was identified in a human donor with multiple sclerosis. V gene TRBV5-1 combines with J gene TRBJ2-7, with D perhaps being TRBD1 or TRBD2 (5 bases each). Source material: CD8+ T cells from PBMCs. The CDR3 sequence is CASKPGPSYEQYF. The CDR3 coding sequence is TGCGCCAGTAAACCGGGACCCTCCTACGAGCAGTACTTC.